The 32 T cell receptor beta chains given below trace back to one sample, sequenced in a study of blood T cells in healthy people across ages. With a J-beta primer mix and a sample-barcoded 5' primer, a second PCR ran about 6 to 11 cycles. One entry per CDR3 protein results from TCRdb running MiXCR on the 5' RACE reads. The data show roughly 1,500,000 distinct CDR3 sequences, 34% seen once. The sample was blood. The receptors were sampled from a woman aged 25 to 39 in good health.

This chain uses TRBV5-1 with TRBJ2-3, with a tentative D call TRBD2 (5 bases). The CDR3 has 15 amino acids. The V end lost 0 bases, the J end lost 5 bases, and 13 bases lay between the germline ends. Germline assignment: CDR1 SGHRS and CDR2 YFSETQ. In DNA form, the CDR3 reads TGCGCCAGCAGCTTGGGATGGGGAGAAGGAGATACGCAGTATTTT. Translated, it gives CASSLGWGEGDTQYF.

This clonotype was detected only a few times. The chain employs TRBV5-5 and TRBJ2-7; TRBD2 agrees at 7 bases. The CDR3 is 15 residues long. Trimming at V came to 6 bases and at J to 3 bases, leaving 12 bases not matched to a gene. CDR1 and CDR2 (germline): SGHKS, YYEKEE (reference sequence). The CDR3 spells CASTFGGGFGYEQYF. The CDR3 bases are TGTGCCAGCACCTTTGGGGGAGGGTTTGGCTACGAGCAGTACTTC.

CDR3 nucleotides: TGTGCCAGCAGACCGGGGGATCGTAATGAAAAACTGTTTTTT. This translates into CASRPGDRNEKLFF. The rearrangement links TRBV28 to TRBJ1-4; TRBD1 might be the D (5 bases). This CDR3 is built from 14 residues. The germline V gene has CDR1 MDHEN and CDR2 SYDVKM. Trimming removed 6 bases at V and 4 bases at J, with 12 bases between.

As for this clonotype: At one end the junction does not follow the germline gene, possibly because of a read error. The chain uses TRBV28 and TRBJ2-1; TRBD2 matches at 8 bases. CDR1 and CDR2 from the germline V gene are MDHEN and SYDVKM. CDR3 size: 17 residues. This CDR3 reads CASSSMGSGRVKNERFF. In DNA form, the CDR3 reads TGTGCCAGCAGCTCTATGGGAAGCGGGAGAGTGAAAAATGAGCGGTTCTTC.

The rearrangement links TRBV2 to TRBJ2-7; D is unresolved. Per the germline V gene, CDR1 is SNHLY and CDR2 is FYNNEI. This CDR3 is 11 amino acids long. V dropped 4 bases and J dropped 5 bases, with 6 bases sitting between them. CDR3 protein: CASSVVNEQYF. CDR3 DNA: TGTGCCAGCAGTGTGGTAAACGAGCAGTACTTC.

The chain is built from TRBV24-1 and TRBJ2-3; D is unclear. Germline CDR1 is KGHDR and CDR2 is SFDVKD. Trimming cost V 3 bases and J 3 bases, with 12 bases left between them. CDR3 length equals 15 residues. CDR3 residues: CATSDVPGPTDTQYF. Written as DNA, the CDR3 is TGTGCCACCAGTGATGTCCCCGGGCCTACAGATACGCAGTATTTT.

Note on this clonotype: A much more abundant neighbour one base away suggests this may be a read error. This chain uses TRBV20-1 with TRBJ2-7; 8 nucleotides line up with TRBD2. CDR3 length equals 13 residues. Germline-derived CDR1 and CDR2 are DFQATT and SNEGSKA (reference sequence). After removal of 3 bases from V and 9 bases from J, the junction contained 10 bases not matched to a gene. The CDR3 here is CSASGREENGQYF. CDR3 nucleotide sequence: TGCAGTGCTAGCGGGAGGGAGGAAAACGGGCAGTACTTC.

This clonotype occurred a few times. The chain has TRBV12-3 or TRBV12-4 and TRBJ2-5, with a weak D call TRBD2 (5 bases). V gave up 1 base and J gave up 5 bases, with 11 bases separating them. This CDR3 region has 14 residues. The CDR3 reads CASSLGLGAETQYF. The CDR3 nucleotides read TGTGCCAGCAGTTTAGGACTGGGAGCGGAGACCCAGTACTTC.

This clonotype was counted at least ten times. One end of the junction is discordant with germline, which a read error may explain. The V gene is TRBV20-1, the J gene TRBJ2-5, with 9 bases identical to TRBD2. The germline V gene encodes CDR1 DFQATT and CDR2 SNEGSKA (reference sequence). The CDR3 spans 14 residues. CDR3 in amino acids: CSARAGGMQETQYF. The CDR3 DNA is TGCAGTGCAAGAGCGGGGGGCATGCAAGAGACCCAGTACTTC.

This chain joins TRBV15 and TRBJ1-2, with D maybe TRBD1 (5 bases). The CDR3 has 14 residues. In germline, CDR1 is LNHNV, CDR2 YYDKDF (reference sequence). Trimming removed 3 bases from V and 4 bases from J, with 12 bases in between. The CDR3 DNA sequence: TGTGCCACCAGCAGCGGGGCCCTTGGCTATGGCTACACCTTC. Protein sequence: CATSSGALGYGYTF. Full variable domain (missing parts from reference TRBV15 and TRBJ1-2): DAMVIQNPRYQVTQFGKPVTLSCSQTLNHNVMYWYQQKSSQAPKLLFHYYDKDFNNEADTPDNFQSRRPNTSFCFLDIRSPGLGDTAMYLCATSSGALGYGYTFGSGTRLTVV.

The chain couples TRBV9 to TRBJ2-3; D could derive from TRBD1 or TRBD2 (5 bases each). The germline gives CDR1 SGDLS, CDR2 YYNGEE. Between the trimmed V and J ends, which lost 4 bases and 2 bases, there was a span of 14 bases. CDR3 length: 15 amino acids. The CDR3 protein is CASSPDGDHTDTQYF. The CDR3 nucleotides read TGTGCCAGCAGCCCCGACGGGGACCACACAGATACGCAGTATTTT. The complete variable domain, with remaining parts taken from reference TRBV9 and TRBJ2-3, reads DSGVTQTPKHLITATGQRVTLRCSPRSGDLSVYWYQQSLDQGLQFLIQYYNGEERAKGNILERFSAQQFPDLHSELNLSSLELGDSALYFCASSPDGDHTDTQYFGPGTRLTVL.

This chain links TRBV7-6 with TRBJ2-7; 8 bases map to TRBD1. The J call may be incorrect, as the DNA end agrees better with TRBJ2-5. The CDR3 has 15 residues. The germline V gene has CDR1 SGHVS and CDR2 FNYEAQ. The CDR3 loop reads CASSPSDRAEETQYF. The CDR3 bases are TGTGCCAGCAGCCCATCGGACAGGGCGGAGGAGACCCAGTACTTC.

This clonotype was recorded a few times. The chain uses TRBV5-1 and TRBJ2-7; the D is unclear. CDR1 and CDR2 (germline): SGHRS, YFSETQ. The length of the CDR3 is 15 residues. Trimming took off 4 bases at V and 0 bases at J, with 14 bases between the two ends. The DNA of the CDR3 is TGCGCCAGCAGCCCAAGGACCGTTTCCTCCTACGAGCAGTACTTC. It specifies CASSPRTVSSYEQYF.

The gene calls are TRBV20-1 and TRBJ2-5; 7 positions agree with TRBD1. This CDR3 region has 16 residues. Germline CDR1 is DFQATT and CDR2 is SNEGSKA (reference sequence). With 3 bases clipped from V and 5 bases from J, the junction kept 15 bases outside the gene matches. The CDR3 is CSASGDRVVTWETQYF. In DNA, the CDR3 is TGCAGTGCTAGCGGCGACAGGGTGGTGACCTGGGAGACCCAGTACTTC.

This clonotype came up a few times. The chain carries TRBV2 and TRBJ2-5; D not resolved. Per the germline V gene, CDR1 is SNHLY and CDR2 is FYNNEI. Trimming stripped 8 bases from V and 2 bases from J, with 9 bases between. CDR3 size: 12 residues. In DNA form, the CDR3 reads TGTGCCAGCGAATTCCAGCAAGAGACCCAGTACTTC. Protein: CASEFQQETQYF.

The rearrangement joins TRBV29-1 to TRBJ1-1; tentative D call: TRBD1 (6 bases). CDR3 length: 12 residues. Germline lookup yields CDR1 SQVTM and CDR2 ANQGSEA. V was trimmed by 4 bases and J by 5 bases, leaving 11 bases between them. CDR3 amino acids: CSVARQGTEAFF. The CDR3, as DNA: TGCAGCGTTGCAAGGCAGGGGACTGAAGCTTTCTTT.

The V call is TRBV28, the J call TRBJ2-7; 8 bases line up with TRBD1. This CDR3 is built from 16 residues. Trimming at V came to 9 bases and at J to 3 bases, leaving 16 bases not matched to a gene. From germline, CDR1 is MDHEN and CDR2 SYDVKM. CDR3 region: CASYLAGSGGGYEQYF. The CDR3 DNA follows: TGTGCCAGTTACCTGGCGGGGTCAGGGGGCGGCTACGAGCAGTACTTC.

In this sample, this clonotype turned up many times. The chain employs TRBV7-3 and TRBJ2-3; tentative D call: TRBD1 (6 bases). CDR3 length: 15 amino acids. The germline gives CDR1 SGHTA, CDR2 FQGTGA. Trimming removed 3 bases from V and 1 base from J, with 11 bases in between. CDR3 DNA sequence: TGTGCCAGCAGCTTCAGGGGTCAGGGCACAGATACGCAGTATTTT. This gives the protein CASSFRGQGTDTQYF.

This clonotype was counted once. This chain joins TRBV28 and TRBJ2-5; TRBD2 aligns across 7 bases. Germline V gives CDR1 MDHEN, CDR2 SYDVKM. The CDR3 consists of 16 residues. Unmatched junction bases numbered 13, after V lost 5 bases and J lost 4 bases. The chain's CDR3 is CASSGAGREWGETQYF. CDR3 DNA: TGTGCCAGCAGTGGCGCGGGGCGGGAGTGGGGAGAGACCCAGTACTTC.

This clonotype has just a few counts. The chain uses TRBV29-1 and TRBJ1-5; 7 nucleotides line up with TRBD1. This CDR3 has 12 amino acids. The trim removed 4 bases at V and 6 bases at J, leaving 3 bases unmatched. Germline assignment: CDR1 SQVTM and CDR2 ANQGSEA. The CDR3 loop is CSVGQGAQPQHF. CDR3 sequence (DNA): TGCAGCGTTGGACAGGGCGCTCAGCCCCAGCATTTT.

This clonotype was seen many times. V gene TRBV4-1 combines with J gene TRBJ2-7, with a tentative D call TRBD1 (6 bases). Germline V lookup: CDR1 MGHRA, CDR2 YSYEKL. V was shortened by 5 bases and J by 6 bases, with 11 bases between the two germline ends. The CDR3 has 12 amino acids. This CDR3 reads CASSLTGFEQYF. CDR3 in DNA: TGCGCCAGCAGCTTAACAGGGTTCGAGCAGTACTTC.

The chain combines TRBV4-1 with TRBJ1-1; D uncertain. The CDR3 is made up of 15 amino acids. CDR1 is MGHRA, CDR2 YSYEKL, per germline. Trimming shortened V by 1 base and J by 7 bases, and 16 bases separated the two germline ends. The DNA for the CDR3 is TGCGCCAGCAGCCAAGGTACGCGGGGTCCTTATGAAGCTTTCTTT. This gives the protein CASSQGTRGPYEAFF.

The table lists this clonotype with a few counts. This rearrangement joins TRBV13 to TRBJ2-7; possibly TRBD1 for D (6 bases). CDR1 is PRHDT and CDR2 is FYEKMQ in the germline V gene (reference sequence). The CDR3 covers 15 residues. Trimming shortened V by 4 bases and J by 2 bases, and 15 bases separated the two germline ends. CDR3 nucleotides: TGTGCCAGCAGCTCCCTCAGGGGACCCACCTACGAGCAGTACTTC. As protein: CASSSLRGPTYEQYF. Combining the CDR3 with reference TRBV13 and TRBJ2-7 gives the whole variable domain AAGVIQSPRHLIKEKRETATLKCYPIPRHDTVYWYQQGPGQDPQFLISFYEKMQSDKGSIPDRFSAQQFSDYHSELNMSSLELGDSALYFCASSSLRGPTYEQYFGPGTRLTVT.

This clonotype has a handful of counts. This chain joins TRBV20-1 and TRBJ2-3, with no clear D. Germline loops: CDR1 DFQATT, CDR2 SNEGSKA (reference sequence). Deletions cut 3 bases from V and 5 bases from J, with 15 bases between. This CDR3 has 14 residues. The CDR3, as DNA: TGCAGTGCTAGTGACGATAGTTCGGGAGATACGCAGTATTTT. Residues: CSASDDSSGDTQYF.

This clonotype was seen many times. This chain connects TRBV27 to TRBJ2-1; 7 bases match TRBD1. V was clipped by 4 bases and J by 4 bases; unmatched bases: 7. Germline values: CDR1 MNHEY, CDR2 SMNVEV (reference sequence). The CDR3 covers 15 residues. The CDR3 loop reads CASSSGQTIYNEQFF. Here the CDR3 DNA reads TGTGCCAGCAGTTCGGGACAGACAATTTACAATGAGCAGTTCTTC.

The chain links TRBV4-1 to TRBJ2-7; D unresolved. Germline V gives CDR1 MGHRA, CDR2 YSYEKL. Trimming pared 0 bases from V and 6 bases from J, leaving 9 bases between. The CDR3 is 13 amino acids. The DNA of the CDR3 is TGCGCCAGCAGCCAAGACACAGCGCGCGAGCAGTACTTC. It encodes CASSQDTAREQYF.

This sequence joins TRBV28 and TRBJ2-4, with D uncertain. The germline V gene has CDR1 MDHEN and CDR2 SYDVKM. This CDR3 has 12 amino acids. Deletions cut 4 bases from V and 10 bases from J, with 11 bases between. CDR3 protein: CASSSNTQIQYF. The CDR3 nucleotides read TGTGCCAGCAGTTCTAACACCCAAATTCAGTACTTC.

This clonotype has just a few counts. The chain's CDR3 is CASSKERDTEAFF. CDR3 DNA: TGTGCCAGCAGCAAAGAGCGAGACACTGAAGCTTTCTTT. The rearrangement uses TRBV7-9 and TRBJ1-1; D not resolved. Looked up from germline, CDR1 is SEHNR and CDR2 is FQNEAQ (reference sequence). CDR3 length: 13 amino acids. V lost 5 bases and J lost 3, with 10 bases in between.

The chain combines TRBV4-2 with TRBJ2-7; TRBD2 matches at 9 bases. CDR3 length: 17 residues. Unmatched junction bases numbered 9, after V lost 0 bases and J lost 3 bases. Germline CDR1 reads LGHNA; CDR2 reads YNFKEQ. CDR3 in DNA: TGTGCCAGCAGCCAAGACTTGGGGCTAGCGGGACTCTACGAGCAGTACTTC. Translating gives CASSQDLGLAGLYEQYF.

This clonotype was seen many times. The J gene is TRBJ2-3, the V gene TRBV4-2, with D perhaps TRBD2 (6 bases). The V and J ends lost 0 bases and 6 bases respectively, with 13 bases between them. Germline assignment: CDR1 LGHNA and CDR2 YNFKEQ. The CDR3 is made up of 15 amino acids. This chain's CDR3 is CASSQEAGRSDTQYF. The DNA of the CDR3 is TGTGCCAGCAGCCAAGAGGCGGGGCGGTCTGATACGCAGTATTTT.

This clonotype was observed a few times. The chain uses TRBV20-1 and TRBJ2-3; TRBD2 matches at 9 bases. The V gene's germline CDR1 is DFQATT and CDR2 SNEGSKA (reference sequence). This CDR3 spans 17 amino acids. Germline trimming cut 0 bases from V and 2 bases from J; bases unmatched to any gene: 9. CDR3 protein: CSARDHFLAGNTDTQYF. The CDR3 region has the DNA TGCAGTGCTAGAGATCATTTTCTAGCGGGGAACACAGATACGCAGTATTTT.

This chain connects TRBV4-1 to TRBJ1-2, with a tentative D call TRBD1 (5 bases). Germline CDR1 reads MGHRA; CDR2 reads YSYEKL. This CDR3 region has 15 residues. V was shortened by 3 bases and J by 2 bases, with 13 bases between the two germline ends. This CDR3 reads CASSHAGLGNYGYTF. CDR3 in DNA: TGCGCCAGCAGCCACGCAGGGTTAGGAAACTATGGCTACACCTTC.